This T cell receptor beta chain appears in the sequencing data of a study of T cell changes during pregnancy in multiple sclerosis. The method was immunoSEQ multiplex PCR; TCRdb's version includes in-frame clones alone and lacks a portion of them. Altogether roughly 48,000 clones are present, roughly 88% being singletons, with the ten largest covering around 1.2%. With 5 bases clipped from V and 9 bases from J, the junction kept 20 bases outside the gene matches. CDR1 and CDR2 (germline): SGHAT, FQNNGV. CDR3 size: 17 residues. The chain joins TRBV11-2 to TRBJ1-2; 8 bases align to TRBD1. The sequence was obtained from a female donor with multiple sclerosis, enrolled in a pregnancy study. The input for sequencing was CD4+ T cells from peripheral blood mononuclear cells, taken in the second trimester of pregnancy. The DNA of the CDR3 is TGTGCCAGCAGCGCTCACCCCCCTCGAGGACAGGGTCAGTGCTACACCTTC. This codes for CASSAHPPRGQGQCYTF. The full variable domain, rest sourced from reference TRBV11-2 and TRBJ1-2, is EAGVAQSPRYKIIEKRQSVAFWCNPISGHATLYWYQQILGQGPKLLIQFQNNGVVDDSQLPKDRFSAERLKGVDSTLKIQPAKLEDSAVYLCASSAHPPRGQGQCYTFGSGTRLTVV.